The present entry profiles one T cell receptor beta chain with its context. Looked up from germline, CDR1 is LGHNA and CDR2 is YNFKEQ. The V end was cut by 4 bases, the J end by 6 bases, with 15 bases between. The CDR3 length is 15 residues. The data stem from a study of shared T cell receptors in the human thymus. Here immunoSEQ multiplex PCR was the method, and the copy in TCRdb shows in-frame clones only, minus some. The data show about 660,000 clones, roughly 90% seen once. The sample was also linked to a second study, of human thymus T cells. From that second work: Related research found strongly overlapping thymic repertoires in unrelated individuals.

The clonotype was recovered from a boy under two years old with a congenital heart defect. Sequencing was performed on thymocytes. This chain links TRBV4-2 with TRBJ2-2; TRBD2 might be the D (7 bases). This chain's CDR3 is CASSPEGGTAGELFF. The CDR3 DNA follows: TGTGCCAGCAGCCCAGAGGGGGGGACGGCCGGGGAGCTGTTTTTT.